What follows are 4 T cell receptor beta chains derived from one specimen sequenced in a study of T cell responses to AZD1222 COVID-19 vaccine. Assay: immunoSEQ multiplex PCR; the TCRdb copy retains only in-frame clones and omits some. The sample holds approximately 130,000 clones; about 89% are singletons and the top ten take 9.5%. The source was peripheral blood, collected 28 days after the second AZD1222 dose. These receptors were collected from an adult who received the AZD1222 COVID-19 vaccine.

The chain employs TRBV5-6 and TRBJ1-1; D gene unclear. Germline CDR1 and CDR2: SGHDT and YYEEEE. The CDR3 sequence is 13 residues long. Trimming removed 0 bases from V and 0 bases from J, with 3 bases in between. CDR3 DNA: TGTGCCAGCAGCTTGGGGATGAACACTGAAGCTTTCTTT. It encodes CASSLGMNTEAFF.

The V gene is TRBV6-1, the J gene TRBJ1-1; D is undetermined. This CDR3 has 15 amino acids. Germline assignment: CDR1 MNHNS and CDR2 SASEGT. Trimming took 0 bases from V and 3 from J, leaving 11 bases between them. The CDR3 sequence is CASSEALWRDTEAFF. CDR3 nucleotides: TGTGCCAGCAGTGAAGCGCTCTGGCGGGACACTGAAGCTTTCTTT.

This clone was recorded only once. The chain has TRBV4-2 and TRBJ2-2; 11 positions match TRBD1. CDR3 length: 17 amino acids. J gave up 4 bases and V 1 base, and 5 bases lay outside the gene matches. CDR1 is LGHNA and CDR2 is YNFKEQ in the germline V gene. DNA for the CDR3: TGTGCCAGCAGCCAAGGGACAGGGGGCGCAATCACCGGGGAGCTGTTTTTT. The encoded protein is CASSQGTGGAITGELFF.

The CDR3, as DNA: TGTGCCTGCCGGACAGATGGAAACACCATATATTTT. This sequence encodes CACRTDGNTIYF. The J gene is TRBJ1-3, the V gene TRBV30; a possible D gene is TRBD1 (6 bases). Germline V CDR1 and CDR2: GTSNPN, SVGIG (reference sequence). Trimming took off 6 bases at V and 3 bases at J, with 9 bases between the two ends. The CDR3 consists of 12 residues.